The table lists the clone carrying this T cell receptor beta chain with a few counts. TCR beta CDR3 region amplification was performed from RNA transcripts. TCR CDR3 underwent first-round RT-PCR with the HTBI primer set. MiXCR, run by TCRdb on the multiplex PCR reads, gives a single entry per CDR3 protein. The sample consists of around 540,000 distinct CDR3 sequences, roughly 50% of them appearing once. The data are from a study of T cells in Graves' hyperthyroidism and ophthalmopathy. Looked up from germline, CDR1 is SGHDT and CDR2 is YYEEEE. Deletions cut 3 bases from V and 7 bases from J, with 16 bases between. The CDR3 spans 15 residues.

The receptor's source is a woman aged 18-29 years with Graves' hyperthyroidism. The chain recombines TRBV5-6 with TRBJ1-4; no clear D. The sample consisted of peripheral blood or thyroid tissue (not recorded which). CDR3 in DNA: TGTGCCAGCAGCTCGTACGTCGGGGAGGGTGAAAAACTGTTTTTT. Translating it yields CASSSYVGEGEKLFF.